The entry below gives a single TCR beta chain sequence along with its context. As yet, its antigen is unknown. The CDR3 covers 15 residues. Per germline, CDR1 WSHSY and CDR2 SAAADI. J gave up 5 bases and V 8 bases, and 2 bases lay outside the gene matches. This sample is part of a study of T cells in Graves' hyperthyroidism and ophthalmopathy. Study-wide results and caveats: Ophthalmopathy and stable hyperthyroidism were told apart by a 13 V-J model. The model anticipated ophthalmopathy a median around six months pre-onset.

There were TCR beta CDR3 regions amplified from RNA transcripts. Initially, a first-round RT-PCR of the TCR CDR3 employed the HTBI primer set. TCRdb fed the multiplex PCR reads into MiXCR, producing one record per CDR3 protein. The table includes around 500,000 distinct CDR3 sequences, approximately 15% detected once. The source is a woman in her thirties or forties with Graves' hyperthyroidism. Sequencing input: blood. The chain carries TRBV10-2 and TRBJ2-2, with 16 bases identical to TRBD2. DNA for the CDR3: TGCGCCAGCGGGGGACTAGCGGGAGGGACCGGGGAGCTGTTTTTT. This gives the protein CASGGLAGGTGELFF.